What follows are 2 T cell receptor beta chains derived from one specimen sequenced in a study of T cells in Graves' hyperthyroidism and ophthalmopathy (dated by TCRdb to between 2018 and 2021). The library was built by means of multiplex PCR. Instrument on record: Illumina HiSeq 2000. Amplification of TCR beta CDR3 regions was carried out from RNA transcripts. For the first round of RT-PCR on the TCR CDR3, the HTBI primer set was used together with the Qiagen OneStep RT-PCR kit. The public reads were quality trimmed at Q25 with fastp and then assembled into clones with MiXCR by TCRdb, keeping productive beta chains. Here each entry gathers all rows of one CDR3 protein and keeps the most common genes and DNA. Recorded for this sample are 500,000 to 750,000 distinct CDR3 sequences; roughly 14% of them occurred a single time. Clones ranked in the top ten supply 7.3% of the sample. Sequenced sample: blood. All receptors come from a woman aged 25 to 39 with Graves' hyperthyroidism.

This clonotype came up many times. The rearrangement uses TRBV7-9 and TRBJ2-1, with 11 bases aligning to TRBD2. This CDR3 is 15 amino acids long. Germline CDR1 reads SEHNR; CDR2 reads FQNEAQ (reference sequence). Trimming took 2 bases from V and 10 from J; bases not matched to a gene: 7. In DNA, the CDR3 is TGTGCCAGCAGCTTATATACTAGCGGGAGTTGGGAGCAGTTCTTC. Translating it yields CASSLYTSGSWEQFF.

This clonotype was detected ten times or more. The chain is built from TRBV2 and TRBJ1-4, with TRBD1 as a possible D gene (5 bases). In germline, CDR1 is SNHLY, CDR2 FYNNEI. Trimming took 7 bases from V and 2 from J, leaving 8 bases between them. This CDR3 is built from 13 residues. CDR3 region: CASMRQTNEKLFF. The DNA for the CDR3 is TGTGCCAGCATGAGACAGACTAATGAAAAACTGTTTTTT.